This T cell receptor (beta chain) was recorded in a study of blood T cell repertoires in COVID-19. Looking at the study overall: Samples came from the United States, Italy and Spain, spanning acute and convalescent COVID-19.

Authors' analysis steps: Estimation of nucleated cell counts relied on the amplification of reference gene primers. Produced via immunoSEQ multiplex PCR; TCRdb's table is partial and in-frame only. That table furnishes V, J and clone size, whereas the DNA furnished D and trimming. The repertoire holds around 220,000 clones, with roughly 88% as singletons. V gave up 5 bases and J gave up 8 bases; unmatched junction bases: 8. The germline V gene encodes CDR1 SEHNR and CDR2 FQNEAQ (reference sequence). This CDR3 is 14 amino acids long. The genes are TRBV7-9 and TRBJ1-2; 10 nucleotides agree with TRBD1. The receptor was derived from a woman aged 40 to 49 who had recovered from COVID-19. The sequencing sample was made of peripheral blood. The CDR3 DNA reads TGTGCCAGCAGCCCATCCGGGACAGGGGAGGGCTACACCTTC. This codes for CASSPSGTGEGYTF.